The 26 T cell receptor beta chains listed next were all sequenced from one sample in a study of blood T cell repertoires in COVID-19. Clones were sequenced by immunoSEQ multiplex PCR, and TCRdb holds only the in-frame ones, with some missing. The data hold fewer than 65,000 clones, with 75% to 90% observed a single time. Sequenced input: peripheral blood. The source is a man aged 55 to 70 with acute or convalescent COVID-19.

The chain recombines TRBV15 with TRBJ2-7, with D maybe TRBD2 (6 bases). CDR3 length: 18 residues. Germline V gene data show CDR1 as LNHNV and CDR2 as YYDKDF (reference sequence). V lost 0 bases, J lost 0 bases, and 18 bases lay in between. The CDR3 loop is CATSRDLSGGATSYEQYF. CDR3 coding DNA: TGTGCCACCAGCAGAGATCTTTCCGGGGGAGCGACCTCCTACGAGCAGTACTTC.

The chain is built from TRBV7-9 and TRBJ2-5; 7 bases match TRBD2. This CDR3 has 15 residues. J lost 8 bases, V lost 2 bases, and 11 bases had no gene match. Germline V CDR1 and CDR2: SEHNR, FQNEAQ (reference sequence). The CDR3 is CASSLFASGPGTQYF. In nucleotides, the CDR3 is TGTGCCAGCAGCTTATTTGCTAGCGGACCAGGAACCCAGTACTTC.

The CDR3 loop is CAISSGTGSTGELFF. The CDR3 bases are TGTGCCATCAGTTCCGGGACAGGGTCGACCGGGGAGCTGTTTTTT. The genes are TRBV10-3 and TRBJ2-2, with TRBD1 matching over 9 bases. CDR3 length: 15 residues. Losses at the gene ends were 5 bases for V and 5 bases for J; bases not matched to a gene: 6. Germline CDR1 and CDR2: ENHRY and SYGVKD.

This chain connects TRBV5-4 to TRBJ1-2; D gene unclear. In germline, CDR1 is SGHNT, CDR2 YYREEE (reference sequence). This CDR3 is built from 12 residues. Trimming removed 4 bases from V and 5 bases from J, with 9 bases in between. The CDR3 sequence is CASSQITYGYTF. The CDR3 nucleotides are TGTGCCAGCAGCCAAATTACTTATGGCTACACCTTC.

CDR3 sequence reads: CASSEGGRPYYEQYF. The CDR3 nucleotides are TGTGCCAGTAGTGAAGGAGGCAGGCCCTACTACGAGCAGTACTTC. The V gene is TRBV19, the J gene TRBJ2-7; tentatively, D is TRBD2 (5 bases). Trimming pared 5 bases from V and 3 bases from J, leaving 17 bases between. This CDR3 comprises 15 residues. CDR1 is LNHDA and CDR2 is SQIVND in the germline V gene (reference sequence).

The chain joins TRBV7-9 to TRBJ1-3; possibly TRBD1 for D (6 bases). CDR1 and CDR2 from the germline V gene are SEHNR and FQNEAQ (reference sequence). V gave up 5 bases and J gave up 3 bases, with 14 bases separating them. This CDR3 has 15 residues. The CDR3: CASSQAGASGNTIYF. The CDR3 bases are TGTGCCAGCAGCCAAGCGGGGGCAAGTGGAAACACCATATATTTT.

This clone was recorded only once. The chain links TRBV28 to TRBJ1-5; a possible D gene is TRBD1 (5 bases). V dropped 3 bases and J dropped 0 bases, with 12 bases sitting between them. CDR3 length equals 16 residues. Germline assignment: CDR1 MDHEN and CDR2 SYDVKM. Here the CDR3 reads CASSFVGRGSNQPQHF. The CDR3 DNA follows: TGTGCCAGCAGTTTTGTGGGGCGGGGTAGCAATCAGCCCCAGCATTTT. Drawing the rest from reference TRBV28 and TRBJ1-5, the complete variable domain is DVKVTQSSRYLVKRTGEKVFLECVQDMDHENMFWYRQDPGLGLRLIYFSYDVKMKEKGDIPEGYSVSREKKERFSLILESASTNQTSMYLCASSFVGRGSNQPQHFGDGTRLSIL.

The genes are TRBV19 and TRBJ1-5; D might be TRBD1 (6 bases). V dropped 1 base and J dropped 7 bases, with 17 bases sitting between them. The germline V gene has CDR1 LNHDA and CDR2 SQIVND (reference sequence). The CDR3 spans 16 residues. CDR3 bases: TGTGCCAGTAGTATAGTTTCGGGGGGCCTTGGCCAGCCCCAGCATTTT. This sequence encodes CASSIVSGGLGQPQHF.

This chain's CDR3 is CASSLSADTQYF. DNA for the CDR3: TGTGCCAGCAGCTTATCTGCAGATACGCAGTATTTT. This chain uses TRBV7-2 with TRBJ2-3; D is uncertain. Germline V lookup: CDR1 SGHTA, CDR2 FQGNSA. The V end lost 2 bases, the J end lost 4 bases, and 4 bases lay between the germline ends. The CDR3 consists of 12 residues.

CDR3 in amino acids: CASSLAGTENTEAFF. The DNA for the CDR3 is TGTGCCAGCAGCTTAGCGGGGACAGAGAACACTGAAGCTTTCTTT. This chain links TRBV7-9 with TRBJ1-1, with 7 bases matching TRBD1. The germline gives CDR1 SEHNR, CDR2 FQNEAQ (reference sequence). The CDR3 runs 15 residues. V lost 0 bases and J lost 1; bases outside the gene matches: 2.

The chain is built from TRBV20-1 and TRBJ2-3; maybe TRBD2 (5 bases). The CDR3 is 13 residues long. Trimming pared 3 bases from V and 3 bases from J, leaving 10 bases between. CDR1 DFQATT and CDR2 SNEGSKA come from the germline V gene (reference sequence). DNA of the CDR3: TGCAGTGCTAGTTCTAGCTGGACAGATACGCAGTATTTT. This codes for CSASSSWTDTQYF.

The chain uses TRBV11-2 and TRBJ2-1; 12 bases fit TRBD2. With V trimmed by 5 bases and J by 2 bases, 4 bases remained unmatched. The CDR3 totals 16 residues. The germline V gene encodes CDR1 SGHAT and CDR2 FQNNGV. Here the CDR3 reads CASSRGLAGPYNEQFF. The CDR3 nucleotides read TGTGCCAGCAGCAGAGGACTAGCGGGGCCCTACAATGAGCAGTTCTTC.

The chain links TRBV11-2 to TRBJ2-3; 11 bases line up with TRBD2. This CDR3 comprises 14 residues. The germline V gene encodes CDR1 SGHAT and CDR2 FQNNGV. The ends lost 6 bases at V and 2 bases at J; junction bases unmatched: 1. Here the CDR3 DNA reads TGTGCCAGCAGACTAGCGGGAGTCACAGATACGCAGTATTTT. Its translation: CASRLAGVTDTQYF.

V is TRBV4-1 and J is TRBJ2-3; 8 bases fit TRBD2. The CDR3 has 16 amino acids. The V gene's germline CDR1 is MGHRA and CDR2 YSYEKL. V lost 2 bases, J lost 4 bases, and 8 bases stayed unmatched. The CDR3 DNA follows: TGCGCCAGCAGCCAAAACGGGAGGGCCATAGCAGATACGCAGTATTTT. Protein sequence: CASSQNGRAIADTQYF.

The chain employs TRBV2 and TRBJ2-1; 9 bases line up with TRBD2. The CDR3 contains 15 residues. Losses at the gene ends were 8 bases for V and 0 bases for J; bases not matched to a gene: 5. Germline V CDR1 and CDR2: SNHLY, FYNNEI. CDR3 coding DNA: TGTGCCAGCCAAATTAGCGGGAGCTCCTACAATGAGCAGTTCTTC. Amino acids: CASQISGSSYNEQFF.

The chain carries TRBV7-2 and TRBJ2-7; D remains ambiguous. Trimming stripped 1 base from V and 3 bases from J, with 13 bases between. The germline V gene encodes CDR1 SGHTA and CDR2 FQGNSA. There are 15 residues in the CDR3. The CDR3 coding sequence is TGTGCCAGCAGCTTAGATTTAGTGAGGAGCTACGAGCAGTACTTC. Amino acids: CASSLDLVRSYEQYF. The full variable domain, in which reference TRBV7-2 and TRBJ2-7 provide the parts outside the CDR3, is GAGVSQSPSNKVTEKGKDVELRCDPISGHTALYWYRQSLGQGLEFLIYFQGNSAPDKSGLPSDRFSAERTGGSVSTLTIQRTQQEDSAVYLCASSLDLVRSYEQYFGPGTRLTVT.

The rearrangement uses TRBV4-1 and TRBJ2-7; a weak D match, TRBD1 (6 bases). In germline, CDR1 is MGHRA, CDR2 YSYEKL. The CDR3 totals 15 residues. V gave up 4 bases and J gave up 2 bases, with 15 bases separating them. This chain's CDR3 is CASSLTTGSPYEQYF. CDR3 bases: TGCGCCAGCAGCCTAACAACAGGGAGCCCCTACGAGCAGTACTTC.

J is TRBJ2-1 and V is TRBV5-4; 10 bases are shared with TRBD1. In germline, CDR1 is SGHNT, CDR2 YYREEE (reference sequence). The CDR3 runs to 16 residues. After removal of 3 bases from V and 1 base from J, the junction contained 4 bases not matched to a gene. CDR3 in amino acids: CASSSGQGRSYNEQFF. CDR3 in DNA: TGTGCCAGCAGCTCGGGACAGGGGAGGTCCTACAATGAGCAGTTCTTC.

A word on this clone: One end of the junction fails to match germline, which may point to a read error. The chain links TRBV28 to TRBJ2-1, with 11 bases matching TRBD2. Germline CDR1 and CDR2: MDHEN and SYDVKM. The length of the CDR3 is 14 residues. The CDR3 here is CASSELAGGPPRIF. Written as DNA, the CDR3 is TGTGCCAGCAGTGAATTAGCGGGAGGGCCCCCTAGGATCTTC.

This sequence joins TRBV27 and TRBJ2-3; D is perhaps TRBD2 (6 bases). This CDR3 is built from 14 residues. Per the germline V gene, CDR1 is MNHEY and CDR2 is SMNVEV (reference sequence). Trimming removed 7 bases at V and 1 base at J, with 12 bases between. Here the CDR3 reads CASTSGDGTDTQYF. The CDR3 DNA sequence: TGTGCCAGCACTTCGGGGGACGGCACAGATACGCAGTATTTT.

The CDR3 protein is CASSHTYEQYF. Written as DNA, the CDR3 is TGTGCCAGCAGCCATACCTACGAGCAGTACTTC. J is TRBJ2-7 and V is TRBV3-1 (or the pseudogene TRBV3-2), with D uncertain. Trimming took off 3 bases at V and 2 bases at J, with 2 bases between the two ends. CDR3 size: 11 residues. Germline CDR1 is LGHDT and CDR2 is YNNKEL (reference sequence).

The sample holds one count of this clone. The chain joins TRBV7-8 to TRBJ2-1; 14 positions match TRBD2. The junction had 6 bases not matched to a gene; V was cut back by 4 bases and J by 1 base. Germline assignment: CDR1 SGHVS and CDR2 FQNEAQ. The CDR3 covers 18 residues. The CDR3 region is CASSYGRTSGGSYNEQFF. CDR3 nucleotide sequence: TGTGCCAGCAGCTACGGGAGGACTAGCGGGGGGTCCTACAATGAGCAGTTCTTC.

The gene calls are TRBV28 and TRBJ1-2; D call uncertain. Between the trimmed V and J ends, which lost 10 bases and 4 bases, there was a span of 19 bases. The CDR3 has 14 amino acids. Per germline, CDR1 MDHEN and CDR2 SYDVKM. The CDR3 reads CATRSGQSRYGYTF. The CDR3 DNA sequence: TGTGCCACCCGAAGCGGTCAAAGTCGCTATGGCTACACCTTC.

The chain has TRBV18 and TRBJ2-2, with TRBD1 matching 10 bases. CDR1 and CDR2 from the germline V gene are KGHSH and LQKENI. This CDR3 is 14 amino acids long. Trimming at V came to 8 bases and at J to 4 bases, leaving 4 bases not matched to a gene. CDR3 nucleotide sequence: TGTGCCAGCCTCCGACAGGGGGCCACCGGGGAGCTGTTTTTT. This codes for CASLRQGATGELFF.

This clone appeared once. CDR3 in DNA: TGTGCCAGCAGTACTACCTCTGGAAACACCATATATTTT. It translates to CASSTTSGNTIYF. The chain recombines TRBV6-6 with TRBJ1-3; D is uncertain. Germline V gene lookup returns CDR1 MNHNY and CDR2 SVGAGI (reference sequence). The CDR3 is 13 amino acids. Trimming took 5 bases from V and 0 from J, leaving 5 bases between them.

This chain joins TRBV6-5 and TRBJ2-1; tentative D call: TRBD2 (5 bases). The germline V gene encodes CDR1 MNHEY and CDR2 SVGAGI. The V end was cut by 6 bases, the J end by 8 bases, with 20 bases between. This CDR3 spans 15 amino acids. In nucleotides, the CDR3 is TGTGCCAGCAGCCCCCAAGTGGGAGTGGGCTATGAGCAGTTCTTC. Translating it yields CASSPQVGVGYEQFF.